This passage covers 20 T cell receptor beta chains from one sample sequenced in a study of shared clonotypes between healthy human individuals. TCRdb's copy holds only in-frame clones and misses some; the assay was immunoSEQ multiplex PCR. The sample has 550,000 to 850,000 clones; roughly two thirds are singletons. Input material: memory CD4+ T cells sorted from blood. The subset: CD45RA-negative fraction. These receptors came from a woman aged 30 to 39 in good health.

This clone was picked up one time. The chain joins TRBV5-5 to TRBJ2-3; D gene unclear. The germline V gene encodes CDR1 SGHKS and CDR2 YYEKEE (reference sequence). Trimming shortened V by 0 bases and J by 3 bases, and 20 bases separated the two germline ends. This CDR3 region has 18 residues. Here the CDR3 reads CASSLDLKDPHGTDTQYF. CDR3 DNA sequence: TGTGCCAGCAGCTTGGACCTTAAAGATCCTCATGGGACAGATACGCAGTATTTT. Combining the CDR3 with reference TRBV5-5 and TRBJ2-3 gives the whole variable domain DAGVTQSPTHLIKTRGQQVTLRCSPISGHKSVSWYQQVLGQGPQFIFQYYEKEERGRGNFPDRFSARQFPNYSSELNVNALLLGDSALYLCASSLDLKDPHGTDTQYFGPGTRLTVL.

The chain links TRBV4-1 to TRBJ2-5; 7 bases map to TRBD2. The DNA end is a closer match to TRBJ2-7, so the J assignment may be wrong. This CDR3 contains 15 residues. Per germline, CDR1 MGHRA and CDR2 YSYEKL. The CDR3 bases are TGCGCCAGCAGCCAAGGAGCGGGGCGGTTTTACGAGCAGTACTTC. As protein: CASSQGAGRFYEQYF.

The genes are TRBV28 and TRBJ2-7; 11 bases are a match to TRBD2. Losses at the gene ends were 5 bases for V and 2 bases for J; bases not matched to a gene: 5. In germline, CDR1 is MDHEN, CDR2 SYDVKM. This CDR3 is 15 amino acids long. CDR3 sequence: CASSELAGAPYEQYF. The CDR3 DNA is TGTGCCAGCAGTGAACTAGCGGGAGCCCCCTACGAGCAGTACTTC.

This clone appeared a single time. V is TRBV5-6 and J is TRBJ1-4; D possibly corresponds to TRBD1 (6 bases). The CDR3 extends over 14 amino acids. Germline assignment: CDR1 SGHDT and CDR2 YYEEEE. V lost 3 bases and J lost 7, with 13 bases in between. The CDR3: CASSSGARGEKLFF. The CDR3 bases are TGTGCCAGCAGCTCGGGGGCGCGGGGTGAAAAACTGTTTTTT.

The chain uses TRBV6-1 and TRBJ1-4, with unresolved D. The V and J ends lost 3 bases and 0 bases respectively, with 11 bases between them. The germline V gene encodes CDR1 MNHNS and CDR2 SASEGT. This CDR3 contains 16 residues. CDR3 DNA: TGTGCCAGCAGTGAGAGCCGGACGGCAACTAATGAAAAACTGTTTTTT. Translating gives CASSESRTATNEKLFF.

The chain combines TRBV5-1 with TRBJ2-3, with TRBD1 as a possible D gene (6 bases). This CDR3 spans 14 amino acids. Germline CDR1 reads SGHRS; CDR2 reads YFSETQ. V was pared by 6 bases and J by 0 bases, with 11 bases between. The DNA of the CDR3 is TGCGCCAGCATGGACAGCACTAGCACAGATACGCAGTATTTT. Amino acids: CASMDSTSTDTQYF.

A few counts support this clone. The rearrangement joins TRBV27 to TRBJ2-7; 8 bases agree with TRBD2. The length of the CDR3 is 14 residues. The V segment lost 3 bases and the J segment 5 bases; nucleotides outside the gene matches: 6. The germline V gene has CDR1 MNHEY and CDR2 SMNVEV (reference sequence). The CDR3 nucleotides are TGTGCCAGCAGTTTTGACGGGAGGGTGGACGAGCAGTACTTC. Protein sequence: CASSFDGRVDEQYF.

The table lists this clone with a few counts. The J gene is TRBJ2-2, the V gene TRBV7-8; D gene unclear. The CDR3 loop spans 16 amino acids. Per germline, CDR1 SGHVS and CDR2 FQNEAQ. V was clipped by 1 base and J by 5 bases, with 14 bases between them. The CDR3 coding sequence is TGTGCCAGCAGCTTAGAGTCTCCTCGACCTACCGGGGAGCTGTTTTTT. Its protein product is CASSLESPRPTGELFF. Full variable domain (rest looked up from reference TRBV7-8 and TRBJ2-2): GAGVSQSPRYKVAKRGQDVALRCDPISGHVSLFWYQQALGQGPEFLTYFQNEAQLDKSGLPSDRFFAERPEGSVSTLKIQRTQQEDSAVYLCASSLESPRPTGELFFGEGSRLTVL.

J is TRBJ1-1 and V is TRBV9; D remains unclear. CDR1 SGDLS and CDR2 YYNGEE come from the germline V gene. Trimming removed 0 bases at V and 2 bases at J, with 5 bases between. CDR3 length: 13 amino acids. The CDR3 protein is CASSVETNTEAFF. For the CDR3, the DNA is TGTGCCAGCAGCGTAGAAACAAACACTGAAGCTTTCTTT. Supplemented by reference TRBV9 and TRBJ1-1, the full variable domain reads DSGVTQTPKHLITATGQRVTLRCSPRSGDLSVYWYQQSLDQGLQFLIQYYNGEERAKGNILERFSAQQFPDLHSELNLSSLELGDSALYFCASSVETNTEAFFGQGTRLTVV.

The gene calls are TRBV28 and TRBJ1-5, with a possible D match to TRBD1 (5 bases). The length of the CDR3 is 15 residues. V lost 5 bases and J 1 base, leaving 12 bases between the germline ends. Germline CDR1 is MDHEN and CDR2 is SYDVKM. The CDR3 here is CASSPPWGSNQPQHF. CDR3 sequence (DNA): TGTGCCAGCAGTCCGCCGTGGGGGAGCAATCAGCCCCAGCATTTT.

This sequence joins TRBV28 and TRBJ1-2, with D unresolved. Germline loops: CDR1 MDHEN, CDR2 SYDVKM. Trimming shortened V by 1 base and J by 0 bases, and 6 bases separated the two germline ends. This CDR3 has 14 amino acids. The CDR3 sequence: CASSLYSTNYGYTF. The CDR3 bases are TGTGCCAGCAGTTTATACAGTACTAACTATGGCTACACCTTC.

The chain has TRBV28 and TRBJ1-3; the match to TRBD1 covers 12 bases. This CDR3 spans 18 amino acids. Germline CDR1 is MDHEN and CDR2 is SYDVKM. J was trimmed by 2 bases and V by 2 bases; bases with no gene match: 7. CDR3 region: CASSLGTGGVMAGNTIYF. In DNA form, the CDR3 reads TGTGCCAGCAGTTTAGGGACAGGGGGCGTAATGGCTGGAAACACCATATATTTT.

In regard to this clone: The same CDR3 also results from other DNA sequences found in this sample. The chain recombines TRBV28 with TRBJ2-7; weak D call: TRBD1 (6 bases). CDR3 size: 15 residues. The V end was cut by 4 bases, the J end by 3 bases, with 16 bases between. Germline V gene lookup returns CDR1 MDHEN and CDR2 SYDVKM. The CDR3 bases are TGTGCCAGCAGTTCCACCGGGACAAGCGGCTACGAGCAGTACTTC. Translating gives CASSSTGTSGYEQYF.

The rearrangement links TRBV18 to TRBJ2-5; no firm D call. The CDR3 is 12 residues long. Germline CDR1 reads KGHSH; CDR2 reads LQKENI. V was trimmed by 3 bases and J by 4 bases, leaving 6 bases between them. CDR3 residues: CASSPYTETQYF. The DNA for the CDR3 is TGTGCCAGCTCACCTTACACAGAGACCCAGTACTTC.

The V and J genes are TRBV2 and TRBJ1-1, with D possibly matching TRBD1 (5 bases). Looked up from germline, CDR1 is SNHLY and CDR2 is FYNNEI. The V end lost 6 bases, the J end lost 4 bases, and 24 bases lay between the germline ends. CDR3 length equals 17 residues. CDR3 in DNA: TGTGCCAGCAGGTCCGGGTTTGGGACCCCGGGGGGCACTGAAGCTTTCTTT. It encodes CASRSGFGTPGGTEAFF. Based on the CDR3 plus reference TRBV2 and TRBJ1-1, the full variable domain is EPEVTQTPSHQVTQMGQEVILRCVPISNHLYFYWYRQILGQKVEFLVSFYNNEISEKSEIFDDQFSVERPDGSNFTLKIRSTKLEDSAMYFCASRSGFGTPGGTEAFFGQGTRLTVV.

The V call is TRBV11-2, the J call TRBJ2-2; 8 bases are a match to TRBD1. CDR1 is SGHAT and CDR2 is FQNNGV in the germline V gene. V trimming: 5 bases; J trimming: 6 bases; junction bases outside the gene matches: 11. The CDR3 covers 16 residues. DNA for the CDR3: TGTGCCAGCAGCGCCGGACAGGGTTTTTTCTCCGGGGAGCTGTTTTTT. It yields the protein CASSAGQGFFSGELFF.

This clone has only one observation. CDR3 loop: CSVGTPGETQYF. CDR3 nucleotides: TGCAGCGTTGGAACTCCCGGAGAGACCCAGTACTTC. The chain employs TRBV29-1 and TRBJ2-5; no clear D gene. The CDR3 loop spans 12 amino acids. Trimming left V 4 bases short and J 4 bases short, with 10 bases between. Germline loops: CDR1 SQVTM, CDR2 ANQGSEA.

The sample holds many counts of this clone. V is TRBV5-1 and J is TRBJ1-1; no clear D gene. Looked up from germline, CDR1 is SGHRS and CDR2 is YFSETQ. V dropped 0 bases and J dropped 0 bases, with 12 bases sitting between them. This CDR3 contains 16 residues. The CDR3 DNA is TGCGCCAGCAGCTTGGAGGGTCGGGAGGTGAACACTGAAGCTTTCTTT. Protein product: CASSLEGREVNTEAFF. Full variable domain (missing parts from reference TRBV5-1 and TRBJ1-1): KAGVTQTPRYLIKTRGQQVTLSCSPISGHRSVSWYQQTPGQGLQFLFEYFSETQRNKGNFPGRFSGRQFSNSRSEMNVSTLELGDSALYLCASSLEGREVNTEAFFGQGTRLTVV.

The J gene is TRBJ1-4, the V gene TRBV19; 11 bases agree with TRBD1. Germline assignment: CDR1 LNHDA and CDR2 SQIVND (reference sequence). The CDR3 is 16 amino acids. V gave up 3 bases and J gave up 6 bases; unmatched junction bases: 6. DNA for the CDR3: TGTGCCAGTAGTATCATCGGACAGGGGGCACATGAAAAACTGTTTTTT. This translates into CASSIIGQGAHEKLFF.

This clone was counted only a few times. V is TRBV2 and J is TRBJ2-1; TRBD2 matches at 7 bases. The germline V gene encodes CDR1 SNHLY and CDR2 FYNNEI. This CDR3 region has 12 residues. J gave up 4 bases and V 8 bases, and 2 bases lay outside the gene matches. Here the CDR3 reads CASWDYYNEQFF. Written as DNA, the CDR3 is TGTGCCAGCTGGGACTATTACAATGAGCAGTTCTTC. Full variable domain (outside the CDR3, taken from reference TRBV2 and TRBJ2-1): EPEVTQTPSHQVTQMGQEVILRCVPISNHLYFYWYRQILGQKVEFLVSFYNNEISEKSEIFDDQFSVERPDGSNFTLKIRSTKLEDSAMYFCASWDYYNEQFFGPGTRLTVL.